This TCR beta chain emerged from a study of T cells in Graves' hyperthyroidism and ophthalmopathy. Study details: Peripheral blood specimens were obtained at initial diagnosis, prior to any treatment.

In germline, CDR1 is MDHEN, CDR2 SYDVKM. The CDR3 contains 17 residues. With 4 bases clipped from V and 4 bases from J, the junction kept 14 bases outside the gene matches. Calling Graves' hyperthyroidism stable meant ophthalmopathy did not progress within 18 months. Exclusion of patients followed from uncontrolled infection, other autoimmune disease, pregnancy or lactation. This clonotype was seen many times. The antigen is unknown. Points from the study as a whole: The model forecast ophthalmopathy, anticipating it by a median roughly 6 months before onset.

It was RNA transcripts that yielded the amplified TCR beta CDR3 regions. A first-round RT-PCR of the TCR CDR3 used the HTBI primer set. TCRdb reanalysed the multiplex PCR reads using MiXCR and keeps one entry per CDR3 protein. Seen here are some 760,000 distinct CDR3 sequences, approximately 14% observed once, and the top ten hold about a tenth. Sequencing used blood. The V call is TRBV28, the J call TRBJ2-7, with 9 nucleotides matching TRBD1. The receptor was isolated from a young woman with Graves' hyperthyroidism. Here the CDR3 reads CASSSPGTGNGLYEQYF. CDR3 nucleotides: TGTGCCAGCAGTTCCCCCGGGACAGGGAACGGATTATACGAGCAGTACTTC.